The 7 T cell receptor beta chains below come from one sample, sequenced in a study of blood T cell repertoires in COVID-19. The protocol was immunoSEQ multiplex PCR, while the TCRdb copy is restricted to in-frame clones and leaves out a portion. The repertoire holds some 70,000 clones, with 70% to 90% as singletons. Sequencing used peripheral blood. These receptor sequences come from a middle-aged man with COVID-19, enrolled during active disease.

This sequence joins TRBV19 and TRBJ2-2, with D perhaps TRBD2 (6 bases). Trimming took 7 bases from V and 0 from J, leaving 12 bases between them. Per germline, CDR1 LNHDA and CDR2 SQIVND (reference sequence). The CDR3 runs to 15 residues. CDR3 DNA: TGTGCCAGTAAAACGGGCGGGGCGAACACCGGGGAGCTGTTTTTT. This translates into CASKTGGANTGELFF.

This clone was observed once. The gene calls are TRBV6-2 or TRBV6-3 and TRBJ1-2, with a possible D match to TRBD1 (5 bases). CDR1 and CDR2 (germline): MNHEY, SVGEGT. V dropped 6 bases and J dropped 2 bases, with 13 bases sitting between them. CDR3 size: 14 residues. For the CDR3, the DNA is TGTGCCAGCAGCCAAGCGGGGGGGAACTATGGCTACACCTTC. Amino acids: CASSQAGGNYGYTF.

The CDR3 coding sequence is TGTGCCACCAGCGAGCCGGGACAAACCTCTGGAAACACCATATATTTT. Translating gives CATSEPGQTSGNTIYF. The chain recombines TRBV15 with TRBJ1-3; weak D call: TRBD1 (6 bases). V dropped 5 bases and J dropped 0 bases, with 14 bases sitting between them. The CDR3 spans 16 residues. CDR1 is LNHNV and CDR2 is YYDKDF in the germline V gene (reference sequence).

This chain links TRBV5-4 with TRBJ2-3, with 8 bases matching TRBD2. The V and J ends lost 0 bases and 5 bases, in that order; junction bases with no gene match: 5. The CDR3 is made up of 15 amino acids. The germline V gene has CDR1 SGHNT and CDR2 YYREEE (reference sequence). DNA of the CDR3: TGTGCCAGCAGCTTGGATTTACGGGGGGGAGATACGCAGTATTTT. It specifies CASSLDLRGGDTQYF.

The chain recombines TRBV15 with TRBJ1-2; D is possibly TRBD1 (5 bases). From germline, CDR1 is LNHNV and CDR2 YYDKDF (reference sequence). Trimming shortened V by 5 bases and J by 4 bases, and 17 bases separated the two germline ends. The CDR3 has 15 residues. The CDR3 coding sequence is TGTGCCACCAGCTCCAACCTTGGGGGGGGCTATGGCTACACCTTC. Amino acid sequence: CATSSNLGGGYGYTF.

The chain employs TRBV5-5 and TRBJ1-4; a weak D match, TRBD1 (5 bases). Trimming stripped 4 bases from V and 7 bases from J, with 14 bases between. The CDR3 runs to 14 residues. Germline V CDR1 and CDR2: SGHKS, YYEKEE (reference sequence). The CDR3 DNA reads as TGTGCCAGCAGCCCGACAGTGAATAGTGAAAAACTGTTTTTT. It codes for CASSPTVNSEKLFF.

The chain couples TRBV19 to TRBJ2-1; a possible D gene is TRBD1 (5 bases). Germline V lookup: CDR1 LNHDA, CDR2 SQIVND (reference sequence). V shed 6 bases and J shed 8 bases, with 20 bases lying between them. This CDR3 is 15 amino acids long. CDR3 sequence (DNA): TGTGCCAGTAGGGGTACAGGAGTTATTACACATGAGCAGTTCTTC. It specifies CASRGTGVITHEQFF.